The rows below give T cell receptor beta chains drawn from one sample of a study of molecular identifiers for immune sequencing clone quantification. TCRdb recomputed calls from the PCR reads with MiXCR, one row per CDR3 protein. The table includes under 85,000 distinct CDR3 sequences, about a sixth detected once. Sequencing input: naive CD8+ T cells from blood, with Jurkat cell RNA spiked in. These receptors all come from a human donor in good health. Some libraries in this study had Jurkat cell RNA spiked in. CDR3s include the opening cysteine and the closing phenylalanine or tryptophan. Each record gives: clone size, V gene, J gene, D gene, CDR3 protein, CDR3 DNA. D genes are given only for firm matches. Expanded clones get a size class; other rows say once, few or many, or leave the size out.

>many|TRBV28|TRBJ2-2|NA
CASSLGAVLNMNTGELFF
TGTGCCAGCAGTTTGGGAGCGGTATTAAATATGAACACCGGGGAGCTGTTTTTT
>many|TRBV2|TRBJ2-5|NA
CASTEDGQETQYF
TGTGCCAGCACCGAGGACGGGCAAGAGACCCAGTACTTC
>few|TRBV2|TRBJ2-3|TRBD1
CASSDGDRGVEDTQYF
TGTGCCAGCAGTGATGGGGACAGGGGAGTTGAAGATACGCAGTATTTT
>once|TRBV10-2|TRBJ2-2|NA
CASSPISGELFF
TGCGCCAGCAGTCCCATCTCCGGGGAGCTGTTTTTT
>many|TRBV7-9|TRBJ2-7|NA
CASSSDAYEQYF
TGTGCCAGCAGCTCGGACGCCTACGAGCAGTACTTC
>NA|TRBV28|TRBJ1-1|NA
CASRAAPGQLAEAFF
TGTGCCAGCAGGGCGGCCCCAGGACAGCTCGCTGAAGCTTTCTTT
>many|TRBV7-9|TRBJ2-3|NA
CASSLGQSTDTQYF
TGTGCCAGCAGCTTAGGACAGTCCACAGATACGCAGTATTTT
>many|TRBV13|TRBJ2-7|NA
CASSSDSLEIYEQYF
TGTGCCAGCAGCTCGGACTCCCTAGAAATCTACGAGCAGTACTTC
>many|TRBV27|TRBJ2-4|NA
CASRGLSGAWQNIQYF
TGTGCCAGCAGGGGTTTAAGTGGGGCTTGGCAAAACATTCAGTACTTC
>NA|TRBV27|TRBJ2-3|NA
CASSLRGGTQYF
TGTGCCAGCAGTCTCAGGGGAGGTACACAGTATTTT
>many|TRBV6-2/TRBV6-3|TRBJ1-1|TRBD1
CASSYSGTGEAFF
TGTGCCAGCAGTTACTCCGGGACAGGGGAAGCTTTCTTT
>many|TRBV27|TRBJ2-2|TRBD2
CASSDRTSENTGELFF
TGTGCCAGCAGTGATAGGACTAGCGAGAACACCGGGGAGCTGTTTTTT
>many|TRBV29-1|TRBJ2-1|NA
CSVLRGDNNEQFF
TGCAGCGTCTTGCGTGGGGACAACAATGAGCAGTTCTTC
>few|TRBV10-3|TRBJ2-2|NA
CAIQTGPTNTGELFF
TGTGCCATACAAACAGGTCCCACGAACACCGGGGAGCTGTTTTTT
>many|TRBV9|TRBJ2-3|NA
CASSVVGRVTDTQYF
TGTGCCAGCAGCGTAGTCGGCAGGGTCACAGATACGCAGTATTTT
>many|TRBV4-3|TRBJ2-1|TRBD1
CASSLLTGENYNEQFF
TGCGCCAGCAGCCTACTGACAGGGGAGAACTACAATGAGCAGTTCTTC
>many|TRBV20-1|TRBJ2-3|TRBD2
CSARDPFFIAGALNTQYF
TGCAGTGCTAGAGATCCATTCTTCATAGCGGGAGCTCTAAATACGCAGTATTTT
>NA|TRBV9|TRBJ2-2|TRBD2
CASSVLPSGRSGELFF
TGTGCCAGCAGCGTATTGCCTAGCGGGAGGTCCGGGGAGCTGTTTTTT
>many|TRBV6-2/TRBV6-3|TRBJ2-7|NA
CASSYSAAGRQYF
TGTGCCAGCAGTTACTCGGCGGCAGGCCGTCAGTACTTC
>few|TRBV12-3/TRBV12-4|TRBJ2-7|NA
CASSSRFGYEQCF
TGTGCCAGCAGCTCTAGGTTCGGTTACGAGCAGTGCTTC
>NA|TRBV7-8|TRBJ2-3|TRBD2
CASSIPSGTSGTQYF
TGTGCCAGCAGCATACCCTCCGGGACTAGCGGAACGCAGTATTTT
>many|TRBV11-2|TRBJ1-1|NA
CASSLFSRDTEAFF
TGTGCCAGCAGCTTATTCAGTCGGGACACTGAAGCTTTCTTT
>many|TRBV5-1|TRBJ2-7|NA
CASSPSAGLHAYEQYF
TGCGCCAGCAGCCCATCTGCGGGACTCCACGCCTACGAGCAGTACTTC
>many|TRBV11-2|TRBJ2-3|NA
CASSFVATGTDTQYF
TGTGCCAGCAGCTTCGTCGCGACGGGCACAGATACGCAGTATTTT
>many|TRBV29-1|TRBJ1-1|NA
CSAFRASGGPEAFF
TGCAGCGCATTTAGAGCGTCAGGTGGCCCTGAAGCTTTCTTT
>many|TRBV12-3/TRBV12-4|TRBJ2-7|NA
CATMEGYEQYF
TGCGCTACCATGGAGGGTTACGAGCAGTACTTC
>NA|TRBV7-9|TRBJ2-1|NA
CASSLAFGNYNEQFF
TGTGCCAGCAGCTTAGCGTTCGGTAACTATAATGAGCAGTTCTTC
>few|TRBV19|TRBJ2-2|NA
CASRPRGAVTGELFF
TGTGCCAGTAGACCCAGGGGGGCAGTCACCGGGGAGCTGTTTTTT
>many|TRBV10-2|TRBJ1-2|NA
CASRDPENGYTF
TGCGCCAGCAGGGACCCTGAAAACGGCTACACCTTC
>few|TRBV20-1|TRBJ1-1|TRBD1
CSARGPGQAGMNTEAFF
TGCAGTGCTAGGGGCCCGGGACAGGCGGGCATGAACACTGAAGCTTTCTTT
>many|TRBV28|TRBJ2-3|TRBD2
CASSFQGLAGDTDTQYF
TGTGCCAGCAGTTTTCAAGGACTAGCGGGAGACACAGATACGCAGTATTTT
>many|TRBV27|TRBJ2-7|NA
CASSSSGPYEQYF
TGTGCCAGCAGCTCGTCCGGCCCCTACGAGCAGTACTTC
>NA|TRBV6-2/TRBV6-3|TRBJ2-2|NA
CASSYPGSNTGELSF
TGTGCCAGCAGTTACCCAGGGTCGAACACCGGGGAGCTGTCTTTT
>NA|TRBV20-1|TRBJ2-2|NA
CSAGQTGTGELFF
TGCAGTGCTGGCCAAACAGGGACCGGGGAGCTGTTTTTT
>many|TRBV29-1|TRBJ2-3|NA
CSVAHQGRTQYF
TGCAGCGTCGCTCACCAGGGGCGAACGCAGTATTTT
>many|TRBV7-2|TRBJ2-7|NA
CASSLPGAYEQYF
TGTGCCAGCAGCTTGCCGGGAGCCTACGAGCAGTACTTC
>many|TRBV10-3|TRBJ2-3|NA
CAISGEPGDPTDTQYF
TGTGCCATCAGCGGAGAGCCAGGGGACCCCACAGATACGCAGTATTTT
>many|TRBV6-4|TRBJ2-2|TRBD1
CASSPGQGSSGELFF
TGTGCCAGCAGCCCGGGACAGGGTTCATCCGGGGAGCTGTTTTTT
>many|TRBV5-1|TRBJ2-3|NA
CASSLGPVRGTDTQYF
TGCGCCAGCAGCTTGGGACCCGTTCGGGGCACAGATACGCAGTATTTT
>many|TRBV13|TRBJ2-5|NA
CASSLGAPETQYF
TGTGCCAGCAGCTTAGGAGCCCCAGAGACCCAGTACTTC
>many|TRBV19|TRBJ1-4|NA
CASSVPGPDIFF
TGTGCCAGTAGTGTTCCGGGACCCGACATTTTTTTT
>many|TRBV10-3|TRBJ2-7|NA
CAISDTGAYEQYF
TGTGCCATCAGTGACACCGGAGCCTACGAGCAGTACTTC
>many|TRBV6-5|TRBJ2-2|NA
CASSYGPAGANTGELFF
TGTGCCAGCAGTTACGGGCCGGCAGGGGCGAACACCGGGGAGCTGTTTTTT
>NA|TRBV28|TRBJ1-1|NA
CASSLRVMNTVAFF
TGTGCCAGCAGTTTACGGGTCATGAACACTGTAGCTTTCTTT
>NA|TRBV28|TRBJ2-1|TRBD1
CASSLRQGRNEQFF
TGTGCCAGCAGTTTACGACAGGGGAGGAATGAGCAGTTCTTC
>many|TRBV29-1|TRBJ1-1|NA
CSVEYVEAFF
TGCAGCGTTGAATACGTAGAAGCTTTCTTT
>many|TRBV27|TRBJ2-4|NA
CATASVAKNIQYF
TGTGCCACCGCCTCGGTAGCCAAAAACATTCAGTACTTC
>many|TRBV9|TRBJ1-6|NA
CASSGRTLDSPLHF
TGTGCCAGCAGCGGCCGGACTCTGGATTCACCCCTCCACTTT
>many|TRBV5-1|TRBJ2-7|TRBD1
CASSLGQEGEQYF
TGCGCCAGCAGCTTAGGACAGGAAGGCGAGCAGTACTTC